This T cell receptor beta chain was recorded in a study of human T cells and chemical hapten exposure. The ends lost 5 bases at V and 5 bases at J; junction bases unmatched: 9. The CDR3 spans 17 residues. The germline CDR1 and CDR2 sequences are SGHTA and FQGNSA. Whole blood, unfractionated, served as the material for total RNA extraction. TCRdb called the 5' RACE reads again in MiXCR, with one record for every CDR3 protein. Here the sample spans tens of thousands of distinct CDR3 sequences, 6% to 8.5% being singletons. This TCR was recovered from a male donor in good health. The chain couples TRBV7-2 to TRBJ2-3; TRBD2 matches 14 bases. CDR3 in DNA: TGTGCCAGCAGCGCCGCCCTGACTAGCGGGGGGGGAGATACGCAGTATTTT. Protein: CASSAALTSGGGDTQYF.